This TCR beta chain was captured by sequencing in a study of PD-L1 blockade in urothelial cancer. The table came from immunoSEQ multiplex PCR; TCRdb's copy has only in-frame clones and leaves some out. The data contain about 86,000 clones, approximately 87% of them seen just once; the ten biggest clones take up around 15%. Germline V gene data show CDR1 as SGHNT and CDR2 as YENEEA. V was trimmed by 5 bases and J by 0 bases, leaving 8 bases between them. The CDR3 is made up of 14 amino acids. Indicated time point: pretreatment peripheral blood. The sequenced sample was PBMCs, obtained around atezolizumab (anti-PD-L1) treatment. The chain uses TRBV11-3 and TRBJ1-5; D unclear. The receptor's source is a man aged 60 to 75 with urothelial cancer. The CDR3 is CASSPTGSNQPQHF. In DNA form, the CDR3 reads TGTGCCAGCAGCCCGACTGGTAGCAATCAGCCCCAGCATTTT.